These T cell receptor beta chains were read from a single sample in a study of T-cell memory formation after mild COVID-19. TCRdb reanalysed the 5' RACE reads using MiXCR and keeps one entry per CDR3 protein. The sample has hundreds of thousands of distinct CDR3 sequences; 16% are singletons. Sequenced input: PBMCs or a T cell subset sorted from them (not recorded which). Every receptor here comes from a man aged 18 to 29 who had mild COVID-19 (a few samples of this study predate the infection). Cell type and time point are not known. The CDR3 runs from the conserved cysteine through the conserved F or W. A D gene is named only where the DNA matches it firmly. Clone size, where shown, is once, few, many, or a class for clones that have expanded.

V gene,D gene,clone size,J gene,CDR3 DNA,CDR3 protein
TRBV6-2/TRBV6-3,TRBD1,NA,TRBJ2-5,TGTGCCAGCGGGAGACAGGGGGCTTTGTTAGGGACCCAGTACTTC,CASGRQGALLGTQYF
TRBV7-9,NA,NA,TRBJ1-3,TGTGCCAGCAGACCCAGACAGGACAACTCTGGAAACACCATATATTTT,CASRPRQDNSGNTIYF
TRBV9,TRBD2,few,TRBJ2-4,TGTGCCACCATAGCGGGGGGAGCCCTAGCCAAAAACATTCAGTACTTC,CATIAGGALAKNIQYF
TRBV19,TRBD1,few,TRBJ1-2,TGTGCCAGTAGTATCGGGACAGTACCCTATGGCTACACCTTC,CASSIGTVPYGYTF
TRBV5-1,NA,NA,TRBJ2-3,TGCGCCAGCAGCGTAAGGACTGCCACAGATACGCAGTATTTT,CASSVRTATDTQYF
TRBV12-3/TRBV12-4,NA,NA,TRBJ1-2,TGTGCCAGCAGTCTCCAGGGAGGCCTAGCTGGCTACACCTTC,CASSLQGGLAGYTF
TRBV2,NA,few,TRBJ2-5,TGTGCCAGCAGCTTACAGGGGAGGGGTAAGACCCAGTACTTC,CASSLQGRGKTQYF
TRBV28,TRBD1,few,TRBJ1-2,TGTGCCAGCAGTTTGGGACAGGGGGCTGGGGGCTACACCTTC,CASSLGQGAGGYTF
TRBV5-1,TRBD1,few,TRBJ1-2,TGCGCCAGCAGCTTGGTTTTACAGGGGGCAAGCGGCTACACCTTC,CASSLVLQGASGYTF
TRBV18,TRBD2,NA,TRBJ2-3,TGTGCCAGCTCTTCGGGGGGACGAGGAGATACGCAGTATTTT,CASSSGGRGDTQYF
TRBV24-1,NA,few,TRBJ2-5,TGTGCCACCAGTGATTCAGGACAGAGTGAGACCCAGTACTTC,CATSDSGQSETQYF
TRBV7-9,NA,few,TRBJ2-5,TGTGCCAGCAGCTTATCCAGGACAGGCGGGGCGGAGACCCAGTACTTC,CASSLSRTGGAETQYF
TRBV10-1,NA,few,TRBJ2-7,TGCGCCAGCAGAGGCAGATCCTACGAGCAGTACTTC,CASRGRSYEQYF
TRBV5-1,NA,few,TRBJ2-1,TGCGCCAGCTCCCATGGGGGAGCGTCCTACAATGAGCAGTTCTTC,CASSHGGASYNEQFF
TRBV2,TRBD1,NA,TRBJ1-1,TGTGCCAGCAGAGCGGACAGGGTCTCGGGGATGAACACTGAAGCTTTCTTT,CASRADRVSGMNTEAFF
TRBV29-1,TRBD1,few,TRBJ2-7,TGCAGCGTCCAGACAGGGGGAACGTATCCCAGTGACGAGCAGTACTTC,CSVQTGGTYPSDEQYF
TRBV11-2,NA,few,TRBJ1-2,TGTGCCAGCAGCCAGTATGAGTATGGCTACACCTTC,CASSQYEYGYTF
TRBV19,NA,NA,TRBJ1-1,TGTGCCAGTAATCGAGGGAACACTGAAGCTTTCTTT,CASNRGNTEAFF
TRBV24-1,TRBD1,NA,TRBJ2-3,TGTGCCACCAGTGATTTGGGGACAGGGCAGTATTTT,CATSDLGTGQYF
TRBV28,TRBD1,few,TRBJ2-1,TGTGCCAGCAGTCCCCCCCGCCGGGACAGGGAGTTCTTC,CASSPPRRDREFF
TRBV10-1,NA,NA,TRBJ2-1,TGCGCCAGCAGCCTATATCGGGCCTACAATGAGCAGTTCTTC,CASSLYRAYNEQFF
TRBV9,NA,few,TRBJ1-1,TGTGCCAGCAGCGTTGGACTCCCCATGGCTGAAGCTTTCTTT,CASSVGLPMAEAFF
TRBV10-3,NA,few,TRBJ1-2,TGTGCCATCAGTGAGCGGGGCTACTATGGCTACACCTTC,CAISERGYYGYTF
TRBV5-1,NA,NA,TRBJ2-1,TGCGCCAGCAGAAACACGGGCTCCTACAATGAGCAGTTCTTC,CASRNTGSYNEQFF
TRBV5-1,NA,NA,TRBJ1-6,TGCGCCAGCAGCTCAGAGGTCTCCGGTAATTCACCCCTCCACTTT,CASSSEVSGNSPLHF
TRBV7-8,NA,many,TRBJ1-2,TGTGCCAGCAGCTTAGGGGGAACCGGGGGCTATGGCTACACCTTC,CASSLGGTGGYGYTF
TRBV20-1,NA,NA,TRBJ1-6,TGCAGTGCTAGAGATGACCGGAGCTCCTATAATTCACCCCTCCACTTT,CSARDDRSSYNSPLHF
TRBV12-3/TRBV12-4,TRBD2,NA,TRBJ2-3,TGTGCCAGCAGTTTCGGGGGGGAGACAGATACGCAGTATTTT,CASSFGGETDTQYF
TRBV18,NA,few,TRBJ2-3,TGTGCCAGCTCTCCGCGCGGAGGGGTGGCAGATACGCAGTATTTT,CASSPRGGVADTQYF
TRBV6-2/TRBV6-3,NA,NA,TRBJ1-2,TGTGCCAGCAGTCTCGACGGCCCACGGGGCTACACCTTC,CASSLDGPRGYTF
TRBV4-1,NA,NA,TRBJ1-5,TGCGCCAGCAGCCAAGAGGGGTTCGGTGCCAATCAGCCCCAGCATTTT,CASSQEGFGANQPQHF
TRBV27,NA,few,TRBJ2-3,TGTGCCAGCAGAACTCGACTAGACACAGATACGCAGTATTTT,CASRTRLDTDTQYF
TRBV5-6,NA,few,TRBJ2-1,TGTGCCAGCGCCTGGGGGACCGGGGCCTATGAGCAGTTCTTC,CASAWGTGAYEQFF
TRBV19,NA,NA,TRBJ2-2,TGTGACAGTAGTTTCCCAGGTACCGGGGAGCTGTTTTTT,CDSSFPGTGELFF
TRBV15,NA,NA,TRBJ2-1,TGTGCCACCAGCAGAGATCTCAGTCGATTGTCCTACAATGAGCAGTTCTTC,CATSRDLSRLSYNEQFF
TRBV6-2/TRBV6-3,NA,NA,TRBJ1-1,TGTGCCAGCAGTTACTCAGGGTACGCTGAAGCTTTCTTT,CASSYSGYAEAFF
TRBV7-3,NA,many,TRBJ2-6,TGTGCCAGCAGCTTAACAGGGCCCGGGGCCAACGTCCTGACTTTC,CASSLTGPGANVLTF
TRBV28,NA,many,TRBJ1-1,TGTGCCAGCAGTTTCGCAGTTGGGAGGGGCGAGACTGAAGCTTTCTTT,CASSFAVGRGETEAFF